This is a list of T cell receptor beta chains from one sample in a study of blood T cell repertoires in COVID-19. Profiling relied on immunoSEQ multiplex PCR, and the TCRdb table lists in-frame clones only, not all of them. The data hold 250,000 to 300,000 clones, with 70% to 90% observed a single time. The sample was PBMCs or T cells enriched from blood (not recorded which). Receptor source: a woman aged 45-60 years who had recovered from COVID-19. The CDR3 runs from the conserved cysteine through the conserved F or W. D genes are given only for firm matches. Clone size, where shown, is once, few, many, or a class for clones that have expanded.

CDR3 length: 15
D gene: TRBD2
clone size: -
V gene: TRBV5-1
J gene: TRBJ2-7
CDR3 protein: CASSLSLAGANGQYF
CDR3 DNA: TGCGCCAGCAGCTTATCCCTAGCGGGAGCCAATGGGCAGTACTTC

CDR3 length: 15
D gene: -
clone size: -
V gene: TRBV30
J gene: TRBJ2-4
CDR3 protein: CAWEEPGVAKNIQYF
CDR3 DNA: TGTGCCTGGGAAGAACCTGGAGTAGCCAAAAACATTCAGTACTTC

CDR3 length: 16
D gene: -
clone size: -
V gene: TRBV28
J gene: TRBJ2-7
CDR3 protein: CASSLPATGRSFEQYF
CDR3 DNA: TGTGCCAGCAGTTTGCCCGCGACAGGGAGGAGTTTCGAGCAGTACTTC

CDR3 length: 15
D gene: -
clone size: -
V gene: TRBV18
J gene: TRBJ2-3
CDR3 protein: CASSHFQAPTDTQYF
CDR3 DNA: TGTGCCAGCTCACATTTCCAGGCACCCACAGATACGCAGTATTTT

CDR3 length: 16
D gene: TRBD2
clone size: few
V gene: TRBV10-3
J gene: TRBJ2-3
CDR3 protein: CAISESGLGGTDTQYF
CDR3 DNA: TGTGCCATCAGTGAGTCAGGACTAGGGGGCACAGATACGCAGTATTTT

CDR3 length: 15
D gene: TRBD2
clone size: -
V gene: TRBV28
J gene: TRBJ2-3
CDR3 protein: CASSSPSGLTDTQYF
CDR3 DNA: TGTGCCAGCAGTTCCCCTAGCGGCCTCACAGATACGCAGTATTTT

CDR3 length: 15
D gene: -
clone size: -
V gene: TRBV2
J gene: TRBJ2-1
CDR3 protein: CASRNRGGGYNEQFF
CDR3 DNA: TGTGCCAGCAGGAACAGGGGGGGCGGCTACAATGAGCAGTTCTTC

CDR3 length: 19
D gene: -
clone size: -
V gene: TRBV4-1
J gene: TRBJ1-5
CDR3 protein: CASSQATPGTRISNQPQHF
CDR3 DNA: TGCGCCAGCAGCCAAGCAACCCCCGGGACACGAATTAGCAATCAGCCCCAGCATTTT

CDR3 length: 14
D gene: TRBD1
clone size: -
V gene: TRBV3-1/TRBV3-2
J gene: TRBJ2-5
CDR3 protein: CASSLGTGRETQYF
CDR3 DNA: TGTGCCAGCAGCCTAGGGACAGGGAGAGAGACCCAGTACTTC

CDR3 length: 16
D gene: -
clone size: few
V gene: TRBV18
J gene: TRBJ1-2
CDR3 protein: CASSPNPRGANYGYTF
CDR3 DNA: TGTGCCAGCTCACCAAACCCCAGGGGTGCCAACTATGGCTACACCTTC

CDR3 length: 15
D gene: -
clone size: -
V gene: TRBV5-5
J gene: TRBJ1-1
CDR3 protein: CASSSLQGLNTEAFF
CDR3 DNA: TGTGCCAGCAGCTCACTACAAGGTTTGAACACTGAAGCTTTCTTT

CDR3 length: 16
D gene: -
clone size: -
V gene: TRBV27
J gene: TRBJ1-5
CDR3 protein: CASRGARVGSNQPQHF
CDR3 DNA: TGTGCCAGCAGGGGGGCGAGGGTCGGGAGCAATCAGCCCCAGCATTTT

CDR3 length: 13
D gene: TRBD1
clone size: -
V gene: TRBV7-3
J gene: TRBJ2-3
CDR3 protein: CASSQWTGYTQYF
CDR3 DNA: TGTGCCAGCAGCCAATGGACAGGTTATACGCAGTATTTT

CDR3 length: 14
D gene: -
clone size: once
V gene: TRBV6-5
J gene: TRBJ1-2
CDR3 protein: CASSYSKGADGYTF
CDR3 DNA: TGTGCCAGCAGTTACTCGAAGGGAGCGGATGGCTACACCTTC

CDR3 length: 16
D gene: -
clone size: -
V gene: TRBV6-5
J gene: TRBJ2-5
CDR3 protein: CASSYSFSRGQETQYF
CDR3 DNA: TGTGCCAGCAGTTACTCTTTTTCTCGCGGGCAAGAGACCCAGTACTTC

CDR3 length: 14
D gene: TRBD1
clone size: -
V gene: TRBV5-6
J gene: TRBJ2-1
CDR3 protein: CASSFQGAYNEQFF
CDR3 DNA: TGTGCCAGCAGCTTTCAGGGGGCGTACAATGAGCAGTTCTTC

CDR3 length: 16
D gene: TRBD2
clone size: -
V gene: TRBV19
J gene: TRBJ2-7
CDR3 protein: CASSMGLVAGGYEQYF
CDR3 DNA: TGTGCCAGTAGTATGGGGCTGGTAGCGGGAGGCTACGAGCAGTACTTC

CDR3 length: 13
D gene: -
clone size: -
V gene: TRBV7-3
J gene: TRBJ1-4
CDR3 protein: CASSVRQNEKLFF
CDR3 DNA: TGTGCCAGCAGCGTACGACAGAATGAAAAACTGTTTTTT

CDR3 length: 14
D gene: TRBD1
clone size: -
V gene: TRBV6-5
J gene: TRBJ2-2
CDR3 protein: CASRADRDAGELFF
CDR3 DNA: TGTGCCAGCAGGGCTGACAGGGATGCTGGGGAGCTGTTTTTT

CDR3 length: 15
D gene: -
clone size: -
V gene: TRBV10-1
J gene: TRBJ1-1
CDR3 protein: CASSQHQYRATEAFF
CDR3 DNA: TGCGCCAGCAGCCAACATCAATACAGGGCCACTGAAGCTTTCTTT

CDR3 length: 15
D gene: -
clone size: -
V gene: TRBV7-3
J gene: TRBJ2-1
CDR3 protein: CASSLTTGATVEQFF
CDR3 DNA: TGTGCCAGCAGCTTAACGACGGGAGCCACGGTTGAGCAGTTCTTC

CDR3 length: 15
D gene: -
clone size: -
V gene: TRBV27
J gene: TRBJ2-5
CDR3 protein: CASSSNTDRQETQYF
CDR3 DNA: TGTGCCAGCAGTTCAAACACTGACAGACAAGAGACCCAGTACTTC

CDR3 length: 11
D gene: -
clone size: -
V gene: TRBV20-1
J gene: TRBJ2-2
CDR3 protein: CSAANTGELFF
CDR3 DNA: TGCAGTGCAGCAAACACCGGGGAGCTGTTTTTT

CDR3 length: 13
D gene: TRBD1
clone size: -
V gene: TRBV28
J gene: TRBJ1-5
CDR3 protein: CASRLQGRQPQHF
CDR3 DNA: TGTGCCAGCAGACTACAGGGGCGGCAGCCCCAGCATTTT

CDR3 length: 16
D gene: -
clone size: -
V gene: TRBV19
J gene: TRBJ1-3
CDR3 protein: CASTSWGELAGNTIYF
CDR3 DNA: TGTGCCAGTACCTCCTGGGGGGAATTGGCTGGAAACACCATATATTTT

CDR3 length: 15
D gene: -
clone size: -
V gene: TRBV5-4
J gene: TRBJ2-3
CDR3 protein: CASSLESASTDTQYF
CDR3 DNA: TGTGCCAGCAGCTTGGAGTCAGCGAGCACAGATACGCAGTATTTT

CDR3 length: 14
D gene: -
clone size: -
V gene: TRBV10-3
J gene: TRBJ1-2
CDR3 protein: CAISAMAAGNGYTF
CDR3 DNA: TGTGCCATCAGTGCAATGGCAGCCGGGAATGGCTACACCTTC

CDR3 length: 16
D gene: TRBD1
clone size: -
V gene: TRBV19
J gene: TRBJ2-7
CDR3 protein: CASSLWGQGASYEQYF
CDR3 DNA: TGTGCCAGTAGTCTTTGGGGACAGGGGGCCTCCTACGAGCAGTACTTC

CDR3 length: 18
D gene: TRBD2
clone size: -
V gene: TRBV11-2
J gene: TRBJ2-1
CDR3 protein: CASSFIIAGDKSYNEQFF
CDR3 DNA: TGTGCCAGCAGCTTTATAATAGCGGGAGATAAATCCTACAATGAGCAGTTCTTC